This TCR beta chain comes out of a study of cytomegalovirus exposure and HLA in healthy donors. Findings and caveats of the study: In a later analysis, most CMV-associated TCR beta chains appeared HLA-restricted. An ancestry cluster, one associated with Asian ancestry, reportedly showed fewer N-insertions than the approximately 700-donor mean in a later analysis. There were some public TCRs occurring in many donors, but most TCR sequences were rare.

PCR primers comprised 60 Vbeta and 13 Jbeta primers. Repertoires were generated with immunoSEQ multiplex PCR, while TCRdb's copy carries only in-frame clones and drops some. The sample shows under 45,000 clones, roughly 69% of them seen only once. Trimming stripped 4 bases from V and 1 base from J, with 11 bases between. Germline values: CDR1 SGHRS, CDR2 YFSETQ. This CDR3 region has 14 residues. At collection, donors were nominally healthy, but unrecorded immune exposures were probable. A note on this clone: Its specificity is not known.

The source is a man under 40 in good health and CMV-seronegative. The sequencing sample was made of PBMCs. The chain links TRBV5-1 to TRBJ1-1, with a possible D match to TRBD1 (5 bases). CDR3 DNA sequence: TGCGCCAGCAGCCCGGACATGCAGAACACTGAAGCTTTCTTT. Protein: CASSPDMQNTEAFF.